These 27 T cell receptor beta chains were sequenced from one sample in a study of T cells expressing NK-cell markers. TCRdb re-called the 5' RACE reads, yielding one record per CDR3 amino acid sequence without DNA. The repertoire table contains some 340,000 distinct CDR3 sequences. The sequenced material came from blood T cells: a sorted CD56 or NKG2C T cell subset, CD4+ or CD8+ T cells, or bulk PBMC T cells (not recorded which). Receptors were obtained from a man aged 18 to 70 in good health.

The gene calls are TRBV29-1 and TRBJ2-3; TCRdb gives TRBD2 as the D gene, but with no DNA this cannot be confirmed. Germline V gene lookup returns CDR1 SQVTM and CDR2 ANQGSEA. The length of the CDR3 is 15 residues. The CDR3 loop reads CSVVGLAGSTDTQYF.

The J gene is TRBJ1-4, the V gene TRBV11-2; checking the TCRdb D call of TRBD1 is not possible without DNA. CDR3 length equals 15 residues. CDR1 and CDR2 (germline): SGHAT, FQNNGV. CDR3 sequence: CASSVGGTVGEKLFF.

V gene TRBV20-1 combines with J gene TRBJ2-1. The length of the CDR3 is 13 residues. Germline loops: CDR1 DFQATT, CDR2 SNEGSKA (reference sequence). The CDR3 sequence: CSADAGAYNEQFF.

The V and J genes are TRBV2 and TRBJ2-5; TCRdb picks TRBD1, but there is no DNA to check that call. This CDR3 contains 12 residues. CDR1 SNHLY and CDR2 FYNNEI come from the germline V gene. CDR3 sequence: CASGGTWETQYF. Combining the CDR3 with reference TRBV2 and TRBJ2-5 gives the whole variable domain EPEVTQTPSHQVTQMGQEVILRCVPISNHLYFYWYRQILGQKVEFLVSFYNNEISEKSEIFDDQFSVERPDGSNFTLKIRSTKLEDSAMYFCASGGTWETQYFGPGTRLLVL.

The V call is TRBV4-1, the J call TRBJ2-2; TCRdb outputs TRBD1, but without DNA this stays unchecked. The germline gives CDR1 MGHRA, CDR2 YSYEKL. The CDR3 extends over 20 amino acids. The CDR3 loop is CASSQDAGIGKNANTGELFF.

The chain links TRBV9 to TRBJ2-3; no DNA is available, so the TRBD2 call from TCRdb remains unchecked. CDR1 is SGDLS, CDR2 YYNGEE, per germline. The CDR3 totals 15 residues. This CDR3 reads CASSVGPTSTDTQYF.

V and J are TRBV3-1 and TRBJ2-7; TCRdb proposes TRBD1, but this gene call is untestable without DNA. The CDR3 loop spans 18 amino acids. Germline V CDR1 and CDR2: LGHDT, YNNKEL (reference sequence). CDR3 protein: CASSQEFPSGQGAYEQYF.

This chain joins TRBV11-2 and TRBJ2-7; TCRdb names TRBD2, which stays unverified in the absence of DNA. CDR1 is SGHAT, CDR2 FQNNGV, per germline. The CDR3 totals 16 residues. The CDR3 loop reads CASSPRRGGGSYEQYF.

This sequence joins TRBV18 and TRBJ2-5; TCRdb indicates TRBD1, and absent DNA this call remains unverified. The CDR3 consists of 15 residues. Germline assignment: CDR1 KGHSH and CDR2 LQKENI. The CDR3 is CASSLQGSVMETQYF.

The rearrangement links TRBV25-1 to TRBJ1-2; the TCRdb call, TRBD1, lacks DNA for checking. The V gene's germline CDR1 is MGHDK and CDR2 SYGVNS. This CDR3 is built from 15 residues. CDR3: CASSELTAANYGYTF.

V and J are TRBV12-3 or TRBV12-4 and TRBJ1-2; TCRdb's assignment of TRBD1 cannot be checked, as there is no DNA. The CDR3 is 12 residues long. The CDR3: CASARGVGGYTF.

This chain joins TRBV12-3 or TRBV12-4 and TRBJ1-1. CDR3 length: 16 residues. CDR3: CASSPSPPMWDTEAFF.

This sequence joins TRBV18 and TRBJ1-2. Germline V gives CDR1 KGHSH, CDR2 LQKENI. The CDR3 runs 13 residues. The CDR3 here is CASSPLGYGVYTF.

The genes are TRBV27 and TRBJ1-4; lacking DNA, the TRBD1 call made by TCRdb goes unchecked. The CDR3 has 17 amino acids. Germline V gene sequence: CDR1 MNHEY, CDR2 SMNVEV (reference sequence). The CDR3 reads CASSLQGESATNEKLFF.

CDR3 region: CASRLAGSTGELFF. V usage is TRBV5-4 and J usage is TRBJ2-2. Germline V lookup: CDR1 SGHNT, CDR2 YYREEE (reference sequence). CDR3 length: 14 residues.

The chain recombines TRBV4-2 with TRBJ2-1; TCRdb indicates TRBD2, and absent DNA this call remains unverified. The germline CDR1 and CDR2 sequences are LGHNA and YNFKEQ. The CDR3 totals 16 residues. The CDR3 reads CASSSERGGVFDEQFF.

CDR3 protein: CSAQPVSGQETQYF. This chain joins TRBV20-1 and TRBJ2-5; TCRdb's D gene call, TRBD2, goes unchecked for lack of DNA. Germline V gene sequence: CDR1 DFQATT, CDR2 SNEGSKA (reference sequence). The CDR3 sequence is 14 residues long.

The chain recombines TRBV5-5 with TRBJ2-6. Germline V gives CDR1 SGHKS, CDR2 YYEKEE (reference sequence). CDR3 length: 16 residues. CDR3 region: CASSLAFNSGANVLTF.

V usage is TRBV5-1 and J usage is TRBJ2-2; TCRdb names TRBD1, which stays unverified in the absence of DNA. CDR1 and CDR2 (germline): SGHRS, YFSETQ. There are 17 residues in the CDR3. This chain's CDR3 is CASSLVVGGRTTGELFF.

The chain employs TRBV3-1 and TRBJ1-1; the D gene TCRdb calls, TRBD1, cannot be checked with no DNA. This CDR3 has 13 residues. The germline V gene encodes CDR1 LGHDT and CDR2 YNNKEL (reference sequence). The CDR3 sequence is CASSHKDRTEAFF.

The CDR3 reads CASSIYQGALETQYF. J is TRBJ2-5 and V is TRBV5-6; TCRdb indicates TRBD1, and absent DNA this call remains unverified. Germline V lookup: CDR1 SGHDT, CDR2 YYEEEE. The CDR3 extends over 15 amino acids.

The chain's CDR3 is CASSRSSGVSSYEQYF. V is TRBV5-1 and J is TRBJ2-7; without DNA, the TCRdb call of TRBD2 cannot be checked. CDR3 length: 16 amino acids. CDR1 and CDR2 from the germline V gene are SGHRS and YFSETQ.

The J gene is TRBJ1-1, the V gene TRBV14. Germline loops: CDR1 SGHDN, CDR2 FVKESK. CDR3 length: 17 amino acids. This CDR3 reads CASSPKLRAGGNTEAFF.

V is TRBV9 and J is TRBJ1-1; TCRdb outputs TRBD1, but without DNA this stays unchecked. The CDR3 totals 13 residues. CDR1 is SGDLS and CDR2 is YYNGEE in the germline V gene. The CDR3 is CASRRQGSTEAFF.

This chain uses TRBV19 with TRBJ2-7; TCRdb picks TRBD1, but there is no DNA to check that call. This CDR3 spans 13 amino acids. Germline V lookup: CDR1 LNHDA, CDR2 SQIVND (reference sequence). The CDR3 sequence is CASSIQQGSEQYF. The full variable domain, its missing parts supplied by reference TRBV19 and TRBJ2-7, is DGGITQSPKYLFRKEGQNVTLSCEQNLNHDAMYWYRQDPGQGLRLIYYSQIVNDFQKGDIAEGYSVSREKKESFPLTVTSAQKNPTAFYLCASSIQQGSEQYFGPGTRLTVT.

This chain uses TRBV6-1 with TRBJ2-7; TCRdb's D gene call, TRBD1, goes unchecked for lack of DNA. The CDR3 is 13 amino acids. Per the germline V gene, CDR1 is MNHNS and CDR2 is SASEGT. The CDR3 spells CASSRTGSYEQYF.

The V call is TRBV29-1, the J call TRBJ2-7; the D call from TCRdb, TRBD1, cannot be confirmed without DNA. The CDR3 is 13 residues long. Germline V gives CDR1 SQVTM, CDR2 ANQGSEA. CDR3 region: CSGWDAGRREQYF.